These 30 T cell receptor beta chains were all obtained from the same sample, sequenced in a study of CD8+ T cells in alopecia areata. Sorting of the five patients' CD4+ cells gave CD25+CD127- cells as the output. TCR sequencing used cDNA made by reverse transcription of extracted RNA. Profiled with immunoSEQ multiplex PCR; TCRdb holds only in-frame clones, not every one. The sample shows around 20,000 clones, 60% to 65% of them seen only once. The sample was CD4+ Tregs sorted from blood. Receptors were obtained from a human donor with alopecia areata.

This clone was recorded once. This chain uses TRBV5-5 with TRBJ1-2, with a tentative D call TRBD1 (5 bases). Looked up from germline, CDR1 is SGHKS and CDR2 is YYEKEE (reference sequence). The CDR3 sequence is 16 residues long. The V end was cut by 1 base, the J end by 2 bases, with 15 bases between. The CDR3 region is CASSLSWSRENYGYTF. The CDR3 coding sequence is TGTGCCAGCAGCTTGAGTTGGAGCAGGGAGAACTATGGCTACACCTTC. The full variable domain, completed using reference TRBV5-5 and TRBJ1-2, is DAGVTQSPTHLIKTRGQQVTLRCSPISGHKSVSWYQQVLGQGPQFIFQYYEKEERGRGNFPDRFSARQFPNYSSELNVNALLLGDSALYLCASSLSWSRENYGYTFGSGTRLTVV.

J is TRBJ1-2 and V is TRBV2; D gene unclear. Germline CDR1 and CDR2: SNHLY and FYNNEI. This CDR3 region has 14 residues. V was shortened by 6 bases and J by 1 base, with 12 bases between the two germline ends. The CDR3 DNA reads as TGTGCCAGCAGCGTGCCGGACGGTAACTATGGCTACACCTTC. It translates to CASSVPDGNYGYTF.

This clone was observed a few times. The chain couples TRBV29-1 to TRBJ2-1; a weak D match, TRBD1 (5 bases). The germline V gene encodes CDR1 SQVTM and CDR2 ANQGSEA. Between the trimmed V and J ends, which lost 2 bases and 3 bases, there was a span of 5 bases. The CDR3 has 12 amino acids. CDR3 coding DNA: TGCAGCGTTGAACAGGGCTACAATGAGCAGTTCTTC. Residues: CSVEQGYNEQFF.

In this sample, this clone turned up once. The rearrangement uses TRBV11-1 and TRBJ2-7; D gene uncertain. The CDR3 runs 12 residues. The germline V gene encodes CDR1 SGHAT and CDR2 FQDESV (reference sequence). V was pared by 6 bases and J by 3 bases, with 9 bases between. The CDR3 sequence is CASSLTRYEQYF. CDR3 coding DNA: TGTGCCAGCAGTTTAACCCGCTACGAGCAGTACTTC.

The chain links TRBV6-6 to TRBJ2-1; D uncertain. V lost 8 bases to trimming and J lost 5 bases, with 13 bases between them. Germline V gene sequence: CDR1 MNHNY, CDR2 SVGAGI (reference sequence). The CDR3 has 13 amino acids. CDR3 sequence: CASGSRRDNEQFF. In DNA, the CDR3 is TGTGCCAGCGGGTCCCGTCGTGACAATGAGCAGTTCTTC.

This clone came up a few times. V is TRBV5-1 and J is TRBJ1-1; D unresolved. Trimming pared 4 bases from V and 5 bases from J, leaving 12 bases between. Germline-derived CDR1 and CDR2 are SGHRS and YFSETQ. CDR3 length: 13 amino acids. CDR3 protein: CASSPGRMTEAFF. CDR3 in DNA: TGCGCCAGCAGCCCTGGACGGATGACTGAAGCTTTCTTT.

This chain links TRBV4-1 with TRBJ2-7; D is tentatively TRBD1 or TRBD2 (5 bases each). CDR1 is MGHRA and CDR2 is YSYEKL in the germline V gene. V lost 2 bases to trimming and J lost 3 bases, with 17 bases between them. The CDR3 extends over 16 amino acids. The CDR3 DNA reads as TGCGCCAGCAGCCAAACCGGGACGTACGGGTACTACGAGCAGTACTTC. Residues: CASSQTGTYGYYEQYF.

The chain is built from TRBV28 and TRBJ1-2, with a tentative D call TRBD1 (6 bases). Germline V CDR1 and CDR2: MDHEN, SYDVKM. The CDR3 has 15 residues. The V end was cut by 2 bases, the J end by 6 bases, with 16 bases between. CDR3 nucleotides: TGTGCCAGCAGTTTACCTGACAGGATTCGGGATGGCTACACCTTC. Translated: CASSLPDRIRDGYTF.

In this sample, this clone is medium-sized (0.01 to 0.1%). The chain combines TRBV18 with TRBJ2-7; no clear D. V was clipped by 3 bases and J by 3 bases, with 9 bases between them. This CDR3 spans 13 amino acids. The germline gives CDR1 KGHSH, CDR2 LQKENI. In DNA, the CDR3 is TGTGCCAGCTCACCCGGCAGGAGCTACGAGCAGTACTTC. Amino acids: CASSPGRSYEQYF. Together with reference TRBV18 and TRBJ2-7, the CDR3 gives the full variable domain: NAGVMQNPRHLVRRRGQEARLRCSPMKGHSHVYWYRQLPEEGLKFMVYLQKENIIDESGMPKERFSAEFPKEGPSILRIQQVVRGDSAAYFCASSPGRSYEQYFGPGTRLTVT.

CDR3 sequence: CASSPGHVNTEAFF. CDR3 bases: TGCGCCAGCAGCCCTGGACACGTGAACACTGAAGCTTTCTTT. This chain uses TRBV5-1 with TRBJ1-1; a weak D match, TRBD1 (5 bases). Trimming pared 4 bases from V and 0 bases from J, leaving 10 bases between. The CDR3 is made up of 14 amino acids. Germline V gene lookup returns CDR1 SGHRS and CDR2 YFSETQ. The full variable domain, completed using reference TRBV5-1 and TRBJ1-1, is KAGVTQTPRYLIKTRGQQVTLSCSPISGHRSVSWYQQTPGQGLQFLFEYFSETQRNKGNFPGRFSGRQFSNSRSEMNVSTLELGDSALYLCASSPGHVNTEAFFGQGTRLTVV.

The chain employs TRBV20-1 and TRBJ2-5, with D hard to call. V shed 5 bases and J shed 5 bases, with 9 bases lying between them. The CDR3 spans 11 residues. Per the germline V gene, CDR1 is DFQATT and CDR2 is SNEGSKA (reference sequence). CDR3 coding DNA: TGCAGTGCTTTAGCCTTGGAGACCCAGTACTTC. It is translated as CSALALETQYF.

The chain employs TRBV5-1 and TRBJ1-4, with a possible D match to TRBD1 (5 bases). Trimming shortened V by 3 bases and J by 4 bases, and 10 bases separated the two germline ends. The CDR3 runs 14 residues. Germline V gives CDR1 SGHRS, CDR2 YFSETQ. The CDR3 DNA reads TGCGCCAGCAGCTCGATGGGACTTAATGAAAAACTGTTTTTT. Its protein is CASSSMGLNEKLFF.

This clone was recorded once. The CDR3 protein is CASSLVKLGQSYEQYF. The DNA of the CDR3 is TGTGCCAGCAGCTTAGTTAAACTCGGACAGTCCTACGAGCAGTACTTC. The chain combines TRBV7-9 with TRBJ2-7; possible D gene TRBD1, 6 bases. V lost 1 base, J lost 1 base, and 14 bases lay in between. CDR1 and CDR2 from the germline V gene are SEHNR and FQNEAQ (reference sequence). The CDR3 contains 16 residues.

The chain links TRBV28 to TRBJ2-6, with unresolved D. CDR1 and CDR2 from the germline V gene are MDHEN and SYDVKM. V lost 4 bases and J 0 bases, leaving 7 bases between the germline ends. This CDR3 region has 15 residues. The CDR3 here is CASSSRSSGANVLTF. CDR3 DNA: TGTGCCAGCAGTTCCCGAAGCTCTGGGGCCAACGTCCTGACTTTC. Based on the CDR3 plus reference TRBV28 and TRBJ2-6, the full variable domain is DVKVTQSSRYLVKRTGEKVFLECVQDMDHENMFWYRQDPGLGLRLIYFSYDVKMKEKGDIPEGYSVSREKKERFSLILESASTNQTSMYLCASSSRSSGANVLTFGAGSRLTVL.

This clone was detected once. This chain uses TRBV5-6 with TRBJ1-1, with a possible D match to TRBD1 (6 bases). There are 15 residues in the CDR3. CDR1 SGHDT and CDR2 YYEEEE come from the germline V gene. V lost 5 bases to trimming and J lost 0 bases, with 14 bases between them. Here the CDR3 DNA reads TGTGCCAGCAGACAGTTGGACAGAATGAACACTGAAGCTTTCTTT. Its protein product is CASRQLDRMNTEAFF.

V usage is TRBV18 and J usage is TRBJ1-3; tentative D call: TRBD1 (5 bases). V shed 0 bases and J shed 2 bases, with 11 bases lying between them. Germline CDR1 is KGHSH and CDR2 is LQKENI. The CDR3 covers 16 residues. The CDR3 spells CASSPPQGAPGNTIYF. DNA for the CDR3: TGTGCCAGCTCACCACCGCAGGGAGCTCCTGGAAACACCATATATTTT.

The CDR3 loop reads CSVYSGNGYTF. CDR3 DNA: TGCAGCGTGTACTCCGGGAATGGCTACACCTTC. This chain links TRBV29-1 with TRBJ1-2, with D unresolved. The CDR3 covers 11 residues. Trimming took off 6 bases at V and 6 bases at J, with 11 bases between the two ends. The germline V gene has CDR1 SQVTM and CDR2 ANQGSEA.

V is TRBV7-9 and J is TRBJ1-2, with D possibly TRBD1 on 5 matching bases. The CDR3 runs to 16 residues. The germline CDR1 and CDR2 sequences are SEHNR and FQNEAQ (reference sequence). The V and J ends lost 2 bases and 5 bases respectively, with 18 bases between them. Written as DNA, the CDR3 is TGTGCCAGCAGCTTACTATACGGGGGAGAGATATATGGCTACACCTTC. It specifies CASSLLYGGEIYGYTF.

The chain links TRBV2 to TRBJ1-5; 8 bases match TRBD1. The CDR3 totals 14 residues. J was trimmed by 2 bases and V by 6 bases; bases with no gene match: 3. Germline V CDR1 and CDR2: SNHLY, FYNNEI. The CDR3 protein is CASRSGQGNQPQHF. CDR3 bases: TGTGCCAGCAGGTCGGGACAGGGCAATCAGCCCCAGCATTTT.

This clone was picked up a small number of times. V gene TRBV10-2 combines with J gene TRBJ2-5; D not resolved. V was shortened by 9 bases and J by 4 bases, with 6 bases between the two germline ends. CDR3 length: 10 residues. Germline V gives CDR1 WSHSY, CDR2 SAAADI. CDR3 loop: CASWGETQYF. CDR3 coding DNA: TGCGCCAGTTGGGGAGAGACCCAGTACTTC.

This chain uses TRBV5-1 with TRBJ1-1, with 9 bases identical to TRBD1. CDR3 length: 15 residues. Trimming cost V 4 bases and J 6 bases; bases outside gene matches: 10. Per the germline V gene, CDR1 is SGHRS and CDR2 is YFSETQ. CDR3 sequence reads: CASSKNPGQGAEAFF. Written as DNA, the CDR3 is TGCGCCAGCAGCAAGAATCCGGGACAGGGCGCTGAAGCTTTCTTT.

V and J are TRBV29-1 and TRBJ1-1; possible D gene TRBD1, 6 bases. V was shortened by 6 bases and J by 11 bases, with 25 bases between the two germline ends. CDR3 length: 14 amino acids. The germline V gene has CDR1 SQVTM and CDR2 ANQGSEA. The DNA of the CDR3 is TGCAGCGTGCGACAGGTATCCGCACAGGGATCGGCTTTCTTT. This gives the protein CSVRQVSAQGSAFF.

This clone was counted only a few times. The rearrangement joins TRBV19 to TRBJ1-2; D is perhaps TRBD1 (6 bases). Trimming pared 9 bases from V and 6 bases from J, leaving 23 bases between. Germline lookup yields CDR1 LNHDA and CDR2 SQIVND (reference sequence). CDR3 size: 15 residues. DNA of the CDR3: TGTGCCAGCACCGTTACCGTCACGGGGGGCGATGGCTACACCTTC. Its protein product is CASTVTVTGGDGYTF. Looking up the rest from reference TRBV19 and TRBJ1-2 gives the full variable domain: DGGITQSPKYLFRKEGQNVTLSCEQNLNHDAMYWYRQDPGQGLRLIYYSQIVNDFQKGDIAEGYSVSREKKESFPLTVTSAQKNPTAFYLCASTVTVTGGDGYTFGSGTRLTVV.

The CDR3 sequence is CASIPNPGQGETQYF. DNA for the CDR3: TGCGCCAGCATCCCGAACCCGGGACAAGGGGAGACCCAGTACTTC. The V gene is TRBV5-1, the J gene TRBJ2-5, with a tentative D call TRBD1 (6 bases). Germline V gene lookup returns CDR1 SGHRS and CDR2 YFSETQ. The CDR3 is 15 amino acids. The V gene lost 6 bases and the J gene lost 5 bases, with 20 bases spanning the gap.

The chain carries TRBV6-5 and TRBJ1-1; TRBD1 aligns across 7 bases. Germline V gene sequence: CDR1 MNHEY, CDR2 SVGAGI. With V trimmed by 8 bases and J by 1 base, 7 bases remained unmatched. The CDR3 has 14 amino acids. This CDR3 reads CASRRQGENTEAFF. The DNA for the CDR3 is TGTGCCAGCCGCAGACAGGGAGAGAACACTGAAGCTTTCTTT.

The chain is built from TRBV4-3 and TRBJ2-2; TRBD2 aligns across 8 bases. The CDR3 has 19 residues. The V and J ends lost 4 bases and 1 base, in that order; junction bases with no gene match: 14. Germline values: CDR1 LGHNA, CDR2 YSLEER. The CDR3 here is CASSPGVAGRGENTGELFF. The CDR3 region has the DNA TGCGCCAGCAGCCCCGGGGTTGCCGGGAGGGGAGAGAACACCGGGGAGCTGTTTTTT.

The CDR3 loop is CASSSPDRAYSNQPQHF. The CDR3 DNA reads TGTGCCAGCAGTTCCCCGGACAGGGCCTATAGCAATCAGCCCCAGCATTTT. The chain joins TRBV28 to TRBJ1-5, with 8 bases fitting TRBD1. Looked up from germline, CDR1 is MDHEN and CDR2 is SYDVKM. This CDR3 has 17 residues. V was clipped by 4 bases and J by 0 bases; unmatched bases: 8.

V is TRBV6-5 and J is TRBJ2-7; TRBD1 matches at 8 bases. Germline CDR1 and CDR2: MNHEY and SVGAGI. The CDR3 is made up of 13 amino acids. Unmatched junction bases numbered 4, after V lost 5 bases and J lost 4 bases. The CDR3 nucleotides are TGTGCCAGCAGTGGACAGGGTCTTTACGAGCAGTACTTC. Its protein product is CASSGQGLYEQYF.

V and J are TRBV6-1 and TRBJ2-1; D might be TRBD2 (5 bases). CDR3 size: 14 residues. Germline-derived CDR1 and CDR2 are MNHNS and SASEGT. The V and J ends lost 5 bases and 3 bases respectively, with 11 bases between them. The CDR3 sequence: CASSISGFYNEQFF. For the CDR3, the DNA is TGTGCCAGCAGTATTTCGGGGTTCTACAATGAGCAGTTCTTC.

The chain is built from TRBV19 and TRBJ2-3, with 8 bases matching TRBD1. The CDR3 runs to 15 residues. V was clipped by 3 bases and J by 6 bases; unmatched bases: 8. Germline values: CDR1 LNHDA, CDR2 SQIVND (reference sequence). This CDR3 is CASSMSQGAWDTQYF. CDR3 DNA: TGTGCCAGTAGTATGAGCCAGGGGGCCTGGGATACGCAGTATTTT.